These 2 T cell receptor beta chains were all obtained from the same sample, sequenced in a study of blood T cell repertoires in COVID-19. Measured with immunoSEQ multiplex PCR; TCRdb has only the in-frame clones, and not every one. Of fewer than 300,000 clones listed, 88% are singletons. Source material: peripheral blood. These receptors originate from a woman aged 30 to 39 with acute or convalescent COVID-19.

The V gene is TRBV19, the J gene TRBJ2-1; no reliable D call. Germline CDR1 reads LNHDA; CDR2 reads SQIVND (reference sequence). The germline V and J ends were trimmed by 4 bases and 5 bases, with 15 bases remaining between them. The CDR3 covers 15 residues. The CDR3: CASSTGVRRDNEQFF. In DNA form, the CDR3 reads TGTGCCAGTAGTACCGGAGTCCGAAGAGACAATGAGCAGTTCTTC.

J is TRBJ2-7 and V is TRBV2; possible D gene TRBD1, 5 bases. Trimming took 2 bases from V and 3 from J, leaving 8 bases between them. The CDR3 extends over 13 amino acids. Germline V gene data show CDR1 as SNHLY and CDR2 as FYNNEI. CDR3 sequence: CASSENRFYEQYF. As DNA, the CDR3 is TGTGCCAGCAGTGAAAACAGGTTCTACGAGCAGTACTTC.